This entry lists 13 T cell receptor beta chains sequenced from one sample in a study of blood T cell repertoires in COVID-19. TCRdb keeps only in-frame clones here, not all; method: immunoSEQ multiplex PCR. The sample shows tens of thousands of clones, 80% to 90% of them seen only once. The sequenced sample was peripheral blood. All receptors come from a man aged 40-49 years with acute or convalescent COVID-19.

The chain is built from TRBV5-6 and TRBJ2-1, with no clear D. Between the trimmed V and J ends, which lost 4 bases and 7 bases, there was a span of 15 bases. The CDR3 sequence is 14 residues long. Germline V gene sequence: CDR1 SGHDT, CDR2 YYEEEE. DNA of the CDR3: TGTGCCAGCAGCCTCCGGCCCGAGCGAAATGAGCAGTTCTTC. Amino acids: CASSLRPERNEQFF.

The V gene is TRBV12-3 or TRBV12-4, the J gene TRBJ1-2, with D unclear. Trimming removed 6 bases at V and 3 bases at J, with 11 bases between. The CDR3 runs 13 residues. Written as DNA, the CDR3 is TGTGCCAGCAGCCTACTGCGGGACTATGGCTACACCTTC. Its protein is CASSLLRDYGYTF.

The J gene is TRBJ2-1, the V gene TRBV20-1, with TRBD1 identical over 8 bases. There are 12 residues in the CDR3. The germline V gene encodes CDR1 DFQATT and CDR2 SNEGSKA (reference sequence). The junction had 4 bases not matched to a gene; V was cut back by 3 bases and J by 9 bases. The CDR3 region is CSASGQGREQFF. In DNA form, the CDR3 reads TGCAGTGCTAGTGGACAGGGTCGTGAGCAGTTCTTC.

The CDR3 reads CASSLDKYEQYF. In nucleotides, the CDR3 is TGTGCCAGCAGCTTAGACAAGTACGAGCAGTACTTC. The J gene is TRBJ2-7, the V gene TRBV5-4; no clear D gene. This CDR3 comprises 12 residues. Trimming removed 2 bases at V and 4 bases at J, with 7 bases between. CDR1 is SGHNT and CDR2 is YYREEE in the germline V gene (reference sequence).

The genes are TRBV24-1 and TRBJ2-1; no clear D. Germline CDR1 reads KGHDR; CDR2 reads SFDVKD. This CDR3 contains 12 residues. With 6 bases removed from V and 8 bases from J, the gap between germline ends came to 10 bases. The chain's CDR3 is CATSSFGDEQFF. CDR3 nucleotide sequence: TGTGCCACCAGTAGTTTCGGTGATGAGCAGTTCTTC.

This clone appeared a single time. The chain couples TRBV11-2 to TRBJ2-1, with TRBD2 matching over 14 bases. With V trimmed by 5 bases and J by 5 bases, 14 bases remained unmatched. The CDR3 totals 19 residues. Germline-derived CDR1 and CDR2 are SGHAT and FQNNGV. The CDR3: CASSASGLAGAYYHNEQFF. The CDR3 DNA reads TGTGCCAGCAGCGCATCGGGACTAGCGGGGGCCTACTATCACAATGAGCAGTTCTTC.

The V and J genes are TRBV7-9 and TRBJ2-7, with 12 nucleotides matching TRBD2. Germline CDR1 reads SEHNR; CDR2 reads FQNEAQ (reference sequence). This CDR3 is 16 amino acids long. V lost 5 bases, J lost 5 bases, and 10 bases stayed unmatched. CDR3 amino acids: CASSPLLAGGLHEQYF. CDR3 nucleotide sequence: TGTGCCAGCAGCCCTTTACTAGCGGGGGGCCTCCACGAGCAGTACTTC. The full variable domain, rest sourced from reference TRBV7-9 and TRBJ2-7, is DTGVSQNPRHKITKRGQNVTFRCDPISEHNRLYWYRQTLGQGPEFLTYFQNEAQLEKSRLLSDRFSAERPKGSFSTLEIQRTEQGDSAMYLCASSPLLAGGLHEQYFGPGTRLTVT.

Only one count was recorded for this clone. For the CDR3, the DNA is TGTGCCTGGAGTAGACCGCCAGGTGAAAAACTGTTTTTT. The encoded protein is CAWSRPPGEKLFF. This chain joins TRBV30 and TRBJ1-4, with D unresolved. V dropped 2 bases and J dropped 7 bases, with 11 bases sitting between them. CDR1 GTSNPN and CDR2 SVGIG come from the germline V gene (reference sequence). This CDR3 contains 13 residues.

The J gene is TRBJ1-3, the V gene TRBV28; 10 positions agree with TRBD1. Germline V gives CDR1 MDHEN, CDR2 SYDVKM. This CDR3 spans 16 amino acids. V lost 10 bases to trimming and J lost 1 base; unmatched junction nucleotides: 10. CDR3 DNA sequence: TGTGCCACACGGGCGGGACAGGGGTCTTCTGGAAACACCATATATTTT. It codes for CATRAGQGSSGNTIYF.

The rearrangement links TRBV11-3 to TRBJ2-3; 7 positions match TRBD2. The CDR3 runs to 16 residues. Looked up from germline, CDR1 is SGHNT and CDR2 is YENEEA. Germline trimming cut 3 bases from V and 3 bases from J; bases unmatched to any gene: 9. CDR3 in amino acids: CASSLGKRGVTDTQYF. The CDR3, as DNA: TGTGCCAGCAGCTTGGGGAAGCGGGGTGTGACAGATACGCAGTATTTT.

This chain joins TRBV6-5 and TRBJ2-1; D might be TRBD2 (5 bases). The germline V and J ends were trimmed by 6 bases and 7 bases, with 19 bases remaining between them. Germline V gene lookup returns CDR1 MNHEY and CDR2 SVGAGI. This CDR3 is built from 15 residues. The CDR3 is CASSVSWEIRNEQFF. The CDR3 nucleotides are TGTGCCAGCAGCGTTTCTTGGGAGATAAGGAATGAGCAGTTCTTC.

The chain combines TRBV9 with TRBJ1-3; D gene unclear. CDR3 size: 14 residues. Trimming pared 3 bases from V and 0 bases from J, leaving 7 bases between. CDR1 and CDR2 (germline): SGDLS, YYNGEE. For the CDR3, the DNA is TGTGCCAGCAGCGGGGCAAGCTCTGGAAACACCATATATTTT. It codes for CASSGASSGNTIYF.

V usage is TRBV5-1 and J usage is TRBJ2-7; perhaps TRBD2 as D (5 bases). The length of the CDR3 is 15 residues. The germline V gene has CDR1 SGHRS and CDR2 YFSETQ. V was clipped by 0 bases and J by 6 bases, with 16 bases between them. The CDR3 region has the DNA TGCGCCAGCAGCTTGGAGGGCAGCCGCCGGGGCGAGCAGTACTTC. Translating gives CASSLEGSRRGEQYF. Together with reference TRBV5-1 and TRBJ2-7, the CDR3 gives the full variable domain: KAGVTQTPRYLIKTRGQQVTLSCSPISGHRSVSWYQQTPGQGLQFLFEYFSETQRNKGNFPGRFSGRQFSNSRSEMNVSTLELGDSALYLCASSLEGSRRGEQYFGPGTRLTVT.